This T cell receptor (beta chain) was documented in a study of blood T cell repertoires in COVID-19. Study information: Spain, Italy and the United States supplied samples that represented acute and convalescent COVID-19.

Germline V gene data show CDR1 as SGHTA and CDR2 as FQGNSA. With 1 base clipped from V and 9 bases from J, the junction kept 4 bases outside the gene matches. This CDR3 contains 15 residues. Original processing methods: Amplifying reference gene primers gave estimates of nucleated cell counts. The method was immunoSEQ multiplex PCR; TCRdb's version includes in-frame clones alone and lacks a portion of them. V, J and clone size reflect that table, while D and trimming were determined from the DNA. The profile shows about 30,000 clones, roughly nine tenths of them singletons. Material for sequencing was peripheral blood. This clonotype was obtained from a human donor in a cohort sampled during active COVID-19. This chain joins TRBV7-2 and TRBJ2-1, with 12 bases matching TRBD2. CDR3 sequence (DNA): TGTGCCAGCAGCTTAGGGTTGACTAGCGGGGGTGAGCAGTTCTTC. Translation: CASSLGLTSGGEQFF. The entire variable domain, with the rest obtained from reference TRBV7-2 and TRBJ2-1, is as follows: GAGVSQSPSNKVTEKGKDVELRCDPISGHTALYWYRQSLGQGLEFLIYFQGNSAPDKSGLPSDRFSAERTGGSVSTLTIQRTQQEDSAVYLCASSLGLTSGGEQFFGPGTRLTVL.